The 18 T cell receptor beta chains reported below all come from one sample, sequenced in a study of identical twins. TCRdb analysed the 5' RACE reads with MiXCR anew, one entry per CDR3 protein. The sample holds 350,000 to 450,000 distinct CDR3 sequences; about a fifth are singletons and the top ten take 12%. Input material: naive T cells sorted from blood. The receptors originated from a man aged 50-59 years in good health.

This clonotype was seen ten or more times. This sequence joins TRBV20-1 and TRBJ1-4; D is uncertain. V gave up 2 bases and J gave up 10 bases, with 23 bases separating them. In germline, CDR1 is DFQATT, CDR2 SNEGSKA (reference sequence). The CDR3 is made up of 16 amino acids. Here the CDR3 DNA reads TGCAGTGCTAGACGACCGTGGGGTCATGATAGTCCAAAACTGTTTTTT. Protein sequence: CSARRPWGHDSPKLFF.

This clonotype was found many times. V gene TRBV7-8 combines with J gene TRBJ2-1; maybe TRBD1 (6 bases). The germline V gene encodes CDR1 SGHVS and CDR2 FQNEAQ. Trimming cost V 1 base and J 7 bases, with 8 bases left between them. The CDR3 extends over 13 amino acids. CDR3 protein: CASSLDRANEQFF. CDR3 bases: TGTGCCAGCAGCTTAGACAGGGCTAATGAGCAGTTCTTC.

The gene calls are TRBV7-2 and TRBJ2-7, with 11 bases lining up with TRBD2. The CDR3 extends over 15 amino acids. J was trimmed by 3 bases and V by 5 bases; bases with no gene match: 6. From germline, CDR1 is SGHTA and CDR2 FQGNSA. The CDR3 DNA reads TGTGCCAGCAGCACCCTAGCGGGGGGTTTCTACGAGCAGTACTTC. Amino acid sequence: CASSTLAGGFYEQYF.

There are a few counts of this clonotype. CDR3 nucleotides: TGTGCCAGCGAAAGGGGCAGGTCGTTGGAAAAACTGTTTTTT. Translated, it gives CASERGRSLEKLFF. The chain employs TRBV7-9 and TRBJ1-4, with D maybe TRBD1 (5 bases). The V and J ends lost 8 bases and 8 bases respectively, with 18 bases between them. The CDR3 extends over 14 amino acids. Germline V gives CDR1 SEHNR, CDR2 FQNEAQ (reference sequence).

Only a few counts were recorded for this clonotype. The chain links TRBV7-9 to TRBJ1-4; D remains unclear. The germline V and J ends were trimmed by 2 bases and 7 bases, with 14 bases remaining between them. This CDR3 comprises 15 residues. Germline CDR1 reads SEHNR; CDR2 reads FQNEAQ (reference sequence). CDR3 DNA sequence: TGTGCCAGCAGCTTACGACCCATCGGTGGTGAAAAACTGTTTTTT. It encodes CASSLRPIGGEKLFF.

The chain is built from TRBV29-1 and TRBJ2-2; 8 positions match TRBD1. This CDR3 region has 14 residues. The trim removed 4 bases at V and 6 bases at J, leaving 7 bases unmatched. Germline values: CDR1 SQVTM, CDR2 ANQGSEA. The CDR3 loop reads CSVGTGSDAGELFF. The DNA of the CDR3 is TGCAGCGTTGGGACAGGGTCTGATGCCGGGGAGCTGTTTTTT.

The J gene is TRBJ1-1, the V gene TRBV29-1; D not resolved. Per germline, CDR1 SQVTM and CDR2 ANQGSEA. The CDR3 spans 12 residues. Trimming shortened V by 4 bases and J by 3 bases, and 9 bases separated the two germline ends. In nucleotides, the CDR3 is TGCAGCGTTGTTCCCAGAGACACTGAAGCTTTCTTT. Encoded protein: CSVVPRDTEAFF.

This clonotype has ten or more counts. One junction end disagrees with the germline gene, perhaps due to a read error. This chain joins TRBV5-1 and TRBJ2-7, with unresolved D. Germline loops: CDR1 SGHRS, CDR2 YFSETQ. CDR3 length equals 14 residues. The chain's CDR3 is CASGLTPNPYEQYF. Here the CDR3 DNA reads TGCGCCAGCGGCTTGACTCCGAACCCCTACGAGCAGTACTTC.

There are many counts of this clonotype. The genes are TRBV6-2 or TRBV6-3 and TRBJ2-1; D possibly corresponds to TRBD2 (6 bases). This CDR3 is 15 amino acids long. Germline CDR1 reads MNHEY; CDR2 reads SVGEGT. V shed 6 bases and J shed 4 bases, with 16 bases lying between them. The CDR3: CASRIRDGGYNEQFF. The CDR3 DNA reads TGTGCCAGCAGAATACGGGACGGGGGTTACAATGAGCAGTTCTTC.

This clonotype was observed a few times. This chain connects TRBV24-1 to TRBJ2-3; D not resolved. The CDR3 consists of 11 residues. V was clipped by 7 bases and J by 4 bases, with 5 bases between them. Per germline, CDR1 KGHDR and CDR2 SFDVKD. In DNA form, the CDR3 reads TGTGCCACCAGCCTCGCAGATACGCAGTATTTT. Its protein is CATSLADTQYF.

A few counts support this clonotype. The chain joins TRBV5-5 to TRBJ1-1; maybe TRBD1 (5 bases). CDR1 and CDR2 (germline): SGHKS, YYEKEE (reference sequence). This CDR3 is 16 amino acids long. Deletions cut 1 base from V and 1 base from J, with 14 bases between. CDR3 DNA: TGTGCCAGCAGCTTGTGGCAGGGAAGGGCGAACACTGAAGCTTTCTTT. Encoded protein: CASSLWQGRANTEAFF.

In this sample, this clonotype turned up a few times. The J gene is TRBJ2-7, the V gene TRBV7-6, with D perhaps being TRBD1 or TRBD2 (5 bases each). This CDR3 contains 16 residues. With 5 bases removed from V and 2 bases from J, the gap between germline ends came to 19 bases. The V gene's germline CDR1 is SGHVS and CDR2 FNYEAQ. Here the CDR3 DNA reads TGTGCCAGCAGCCGCCAGGGTAGCGAAAGAACCTACGAGCAGTACTTC. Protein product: CASSRQGSERTYEQYF.

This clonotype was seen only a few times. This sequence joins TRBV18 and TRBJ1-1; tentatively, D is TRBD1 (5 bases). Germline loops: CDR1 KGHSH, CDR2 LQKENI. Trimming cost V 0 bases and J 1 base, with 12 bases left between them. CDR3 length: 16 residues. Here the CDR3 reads CASSPPGGGRNTEAFF. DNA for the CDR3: TGTGCCAGCTCACCACCGGGGGGAGGAAGGAACACTGAAGCTTTCTTT.

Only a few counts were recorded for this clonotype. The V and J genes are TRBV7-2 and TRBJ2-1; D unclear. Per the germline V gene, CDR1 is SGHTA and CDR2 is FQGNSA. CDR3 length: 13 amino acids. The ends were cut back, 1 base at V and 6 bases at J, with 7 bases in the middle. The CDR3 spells CASSLGLINEQFF. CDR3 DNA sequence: TGTGCCAGCAGCTTAGGACTCATCAATGAGCAGTTCTTC. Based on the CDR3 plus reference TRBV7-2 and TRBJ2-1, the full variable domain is GAGVSQSPSNKVTEKGKDVELRCDPISGHTALYWYRQSLGQGLEFLIYFQGNSAPDKSGLPSDRFSAERTGGSVSTLTIQRTQQEDSAVYLCASSLGLINEQFFGPGTRLTVL.

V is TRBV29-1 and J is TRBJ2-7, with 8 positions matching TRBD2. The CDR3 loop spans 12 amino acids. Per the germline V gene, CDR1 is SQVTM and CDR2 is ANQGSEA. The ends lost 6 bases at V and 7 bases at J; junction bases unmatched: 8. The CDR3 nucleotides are TGCAGCGTGGGCGAGCCGGGGGGGGAGCAGTACTTC. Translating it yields CSVGEPGGEQYF.

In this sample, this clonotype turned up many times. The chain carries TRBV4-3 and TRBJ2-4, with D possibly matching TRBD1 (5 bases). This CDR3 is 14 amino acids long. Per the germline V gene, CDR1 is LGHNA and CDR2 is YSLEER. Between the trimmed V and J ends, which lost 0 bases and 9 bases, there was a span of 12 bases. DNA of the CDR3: TGCGCCAGCAGCCAAGACTCAGGGTTGGGCATTCAGTACTTC. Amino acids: CASSQDSGLGIQYF.

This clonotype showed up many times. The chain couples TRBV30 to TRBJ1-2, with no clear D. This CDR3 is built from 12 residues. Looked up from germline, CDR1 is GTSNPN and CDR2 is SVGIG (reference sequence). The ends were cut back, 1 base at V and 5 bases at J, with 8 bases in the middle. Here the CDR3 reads CAWSESGYGYTF. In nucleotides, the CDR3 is TGTGCCTGGAGTGAATCGGGTTATGGCTACACCTTC.

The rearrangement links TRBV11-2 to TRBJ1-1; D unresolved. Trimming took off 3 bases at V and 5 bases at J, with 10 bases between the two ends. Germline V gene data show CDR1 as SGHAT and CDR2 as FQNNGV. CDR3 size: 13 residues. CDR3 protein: CASSLSRDTEAFF. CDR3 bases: TGTGCCAGCAGCTTGTCGCGGGATACTGAAGCTTTCTTT.